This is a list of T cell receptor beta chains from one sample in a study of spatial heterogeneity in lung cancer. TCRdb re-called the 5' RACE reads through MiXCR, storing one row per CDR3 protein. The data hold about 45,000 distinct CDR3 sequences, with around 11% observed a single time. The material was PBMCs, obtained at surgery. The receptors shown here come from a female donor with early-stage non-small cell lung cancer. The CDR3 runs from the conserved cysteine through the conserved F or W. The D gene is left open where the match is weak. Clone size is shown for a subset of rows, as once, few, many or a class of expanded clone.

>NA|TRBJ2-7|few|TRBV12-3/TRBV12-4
TGTGCCAGCAGTTTCGGGCTAGCGATGGGCGAGCAGTACTTC
CASSFGLAMGEQYF
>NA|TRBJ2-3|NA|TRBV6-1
TGTGCCAGCAGTGAAGCGGACGAAAGAGATACGCAGTATTTT
CASSEADERDTQYF
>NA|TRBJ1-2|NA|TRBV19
TGTGCCAGTAGTATAACCAGGGGAAGAGCTAACTATGGCTACACCTTC
CASSITRGRANYGYTF
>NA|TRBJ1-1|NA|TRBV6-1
TGTGCCAGCAGTGGCTGGGGGGGGCTGTCTGAAGCTTTCTTT
CASSGWGGLSEAFF
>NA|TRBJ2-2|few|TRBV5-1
TGCGCCAGCAGTCCTGCACCCTTAGGGACTCCAGCGTTAGACACCGGGGAGCTGTTTTTT
CASSPAPLGTPALDTGELFF
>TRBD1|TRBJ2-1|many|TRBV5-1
TGCGCCAGCACCGCAGGGGGCCCCTACAATGAGCAGTTCTTC
CASTAGGPYNEQFF
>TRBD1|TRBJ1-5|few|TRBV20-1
TGCAGTGCTAGAGCGGCGACAGGGGTGGCTCAGCCCCAGCATTTT
CSARAATGVAQPQHF
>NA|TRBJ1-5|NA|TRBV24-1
TGTGCCACCAGTGCCCTCGGATGGCCCCAGCATTTT
CATSALGWPQHF
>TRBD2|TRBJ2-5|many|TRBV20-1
TGCAGTGCTAGCGGGACTAGCGGGGGCGCCGAGACCCAGTACTTC
CSASGTSGGAETQYF
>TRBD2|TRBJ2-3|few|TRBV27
TGTGCCAGCAGTCCCCGGACTAGCGGCTACACAGATACGCAGTATTTT
CASSPRTSGYTDTQYF
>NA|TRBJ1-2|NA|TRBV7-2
TGTGCCAGCAGTTCCGGGACCCTCTATGGCTACACCTTC
CASSSGTLYGYTF
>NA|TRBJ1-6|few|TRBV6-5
TGTGCCAGCAGTTACAAAGGGTTTTCTAAAAGCTCCTATAATTCACCCCTCCACTTT
CASSYKGFSKSSYNSPLHF
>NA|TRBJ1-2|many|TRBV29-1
TGCAGCGTTGAAGAGACCTGGAACAGGGACTATGGCTACACCTTC
CSVEETWNRDYGYTF
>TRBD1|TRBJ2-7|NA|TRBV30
TGTGCCTGGGGACAGGGTGGCTACGAGCAGTACTTC
CAWGQGGYEQYF
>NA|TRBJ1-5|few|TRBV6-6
TGTGCCAGCAGTTACGAGGACCAGCCCCAGCATTTT
CASSYEDQPQHF
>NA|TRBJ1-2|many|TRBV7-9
TGTGCCAGCAGCAGTTCCGGGGGCGGCTATGGCTACACCTTC
CASSSSGGGYGYTF
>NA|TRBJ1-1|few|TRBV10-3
TGTGCCATCAGTGAGCCGGTGGGGTTAAAAGCTTTCTTT
CAISEPVGLKAFF
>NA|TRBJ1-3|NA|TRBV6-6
TGTGCCAGCAGGTCCAAAACATTAACTGGAAACACCATATATTTT
CASRSKTLTGNTIYF
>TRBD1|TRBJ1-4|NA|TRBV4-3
TGCGCCAGCAGCCAAGGACAGGGGGCGAACGAAAAACTGTTTTTT
CASSQGQGANEKLFF
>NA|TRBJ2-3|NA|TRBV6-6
TGTGCCAGCAGTTACGAACGGGTTGAAGATACGCAGTATTTT
CASSYERVEDTQYF
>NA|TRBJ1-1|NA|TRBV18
TGTGCCAGCTCCAGGACAGCGGACACTGAAGCTTTCTTT
CASSRTADTEAFF
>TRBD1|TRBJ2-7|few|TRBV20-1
TGCAGTGCTAGAGGGAACAGGGGTCTTGACGAGCAGTACTTC
CSARGNRGLDEQYF
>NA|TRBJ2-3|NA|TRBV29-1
TGCAGCGCCGGCCCGGGGGTAGGAACAGATACGCAGTATTTT
CSAGPGVGTDTQYF
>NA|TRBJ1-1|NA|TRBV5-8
TGTGCCAGCAGCTTGGTTCTCGCGGGGAACACTGAAGCTTTCTTT
CASSLVLAGNTEAFF
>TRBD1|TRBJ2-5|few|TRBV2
TGTGCCAGCAGTCCCCGACAGGGATGGGGCCAAGAGACCCAGTACTTC
CASSPRQGWGQETQYF
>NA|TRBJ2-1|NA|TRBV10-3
TGTGCCATCAGTGACGCCGGTGAGCAGTTCTTC
CAISDAGEQFF
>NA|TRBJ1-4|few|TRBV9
TGTGCCAGCAGCGCCGACCCACGGGGGCTCTGGGAAAAACTGTTTTTT
CASSADPRGLWEKLFF
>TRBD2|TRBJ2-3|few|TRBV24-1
TGTGCCACCAGTGACCCTAGCGGGGGGGCCTTGGATACGCAGTATTTT
CATSDPSGGALDTQYF
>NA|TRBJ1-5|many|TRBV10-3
TGTGCCATCAGGGGAGAACAAGGGAATCAGCCCCAGCATTTT
CAIRGEQGNQPQHF
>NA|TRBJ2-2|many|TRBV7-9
TGTGCCAGCAGCTCACAGGGAGGGAACACCGGGGAGCTGTTTTTT
CASSSQGGNTGELFF
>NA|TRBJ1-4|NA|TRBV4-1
TGCGCCAGCAGCCTCCCCGGGTCAACTAATGAAAAACTGTTTTTT
CASSLPGSTNEKLFF
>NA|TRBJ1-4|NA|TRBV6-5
TGTGCCAGCGGGCACAGGGCTGAAAAACTGTTTTTT
CASGHRAEKLFF
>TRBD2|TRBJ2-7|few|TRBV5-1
TGCGCCAGCAGCCCCCGGGGGGGGGCGGCCTACGAGCAGTACTTC
CASSPRGGAAYEQYF
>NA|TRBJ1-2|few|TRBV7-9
TGTGCCAGCAGCCTTAGGACAAGCCTAGACTATGGCTACACCTTC
CASSLRTSLDYGYTF
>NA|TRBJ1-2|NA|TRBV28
TGTGCCAGCAGTTTAAAGTCCGGGGGCTACACCTTC
CASSLKSGGYTF
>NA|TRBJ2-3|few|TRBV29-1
TGCAGCGTCACACTAAACGCGGGCACAGATACGCAGTATTTT
CSVTLNAGTDTQYF
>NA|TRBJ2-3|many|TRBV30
TGTGCCTGGCAGGAGAGCACAGATACGCAGTATTTT
CAWQESTDTQYF
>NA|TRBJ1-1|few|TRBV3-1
TGTGCCAGCAGCCGATACTTCGGACGGGACACTGAAGCTTTCTTT
CASSRYFGRDTEAFF
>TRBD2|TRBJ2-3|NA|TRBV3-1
TGTGCCAGCAGCCAAGGTGGGACTAGCGAGACGCAGTATTTT
CASSQGGTSETQYF
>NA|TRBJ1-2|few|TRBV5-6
TGTGCCAGCAGCCTTGGACGGGGGGCCTATGGCTACACCTTC
CASSLGRGAYGYTF